This entry describes one T cell receptor beta chain. The sample belongs to a study of long-term antiretroviral therapy in people with HIV. This CDR3 is built from 15 residues. Trimming removed 6 bases at V and 1 base at J, with 14 bases between. The germline gives CDR1 SGHAT, CDR2 FQNNGV. Researchers ran immunoSEQ v3.0 at survey level. TCRdb keeps only in-frame clones here, not all; method: immunoSEQ multiplex PCR. The top ten clones hold approximately 2.8% of a sample with some 28,000 clones, 95% of them seen once. The chain links TRBV11-2 to TRBJ2-3, with D possibly TRBD2 on 6 matching bases. This TCR derives from a man between 50 and 59 years old with HIV. This specimen was unsorted PBMCs, taken 5.3 years after starting antiretroviral therapy. The CDR3 sequence: CASSQRADGTDTQYF. In DNA form, the CDR3 reads TGTGCCAGCAGTCAGCGGGCTGATGGCACAGATACGCAGTATTTT.